This paragraph covers one TCR beta chain sequence. The data originate from a study of human T cells and chemical hapten exposure. Time point indicated: patch test 1, 2 weeks after DPC sensitization. Treatment noted: therapeutic diphenylcyclopropenone sensitization with weekly scalp DPC. Before extraction, the whole blood was not fractionated, and total RNA was taken from it. The CDR3 has 13 residues. Germline-derived CDR1 and CDR2 are SGHNT and YYREEE (reference sequence). V shed 6 bases and J shed 6 bases, with 13 bases lying between them. In TCRdb, the RACE reads were re-called with MiXCR into one record per CDR3 protein. Found here are some 80,000 distinct CDR3 sequences, about 10% of them singletons; the top ten hold about 4%.

The sample here was whole blood, taken in connection with sensitization to the hapten diphenylcyclopropenone (DPC). This clonotype originated in a woman between 50 and 59 years old with alopecia areata. Some clones in this sample may be carry-over from other donors' samples. This chain links TRBV5-4 with TRBJ2-1; tentative D call: TRBD1 (6 bases). This CDR3 reads CASTGQRINEQFF. CDR3 nucleotide sequence: TGTGCCAGCACAGGACAGCGAATCAATGAGCAGTTCTTC.